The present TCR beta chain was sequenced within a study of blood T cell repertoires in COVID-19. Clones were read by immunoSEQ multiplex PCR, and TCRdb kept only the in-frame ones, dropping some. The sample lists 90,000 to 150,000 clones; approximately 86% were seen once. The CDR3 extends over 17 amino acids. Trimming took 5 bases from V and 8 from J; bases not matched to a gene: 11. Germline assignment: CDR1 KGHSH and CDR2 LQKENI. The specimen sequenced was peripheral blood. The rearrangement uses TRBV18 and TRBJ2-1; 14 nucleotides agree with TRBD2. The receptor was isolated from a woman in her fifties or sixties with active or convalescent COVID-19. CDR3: CASSSRTSGRTYDEQFF. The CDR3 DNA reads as TGTGCCAGCTCATCGCGGACTAGCGGGAGGACTTATGATGAGCAGTTCTTC.